The clone carrying this T cell receptor beta chain was found many times. Its antigen is not known. Each patient came to thyroid surgery without any prior treatment (of any kind). This sample is part of a study of metastatic and nonmetastatic thyroid tumors. Study in general: A comparison of repertoires was made across blood and tumor or nodule tissue from malignant and benign thyroid patients. Notes on the study in general: Malignant thyroid tumors reportedly exceeded benign nodules significantly in TCR beta diversity, with the difference appearing in blood and tumor.

V lost 5 bases to trimming and J lost 7 bases; unmatched junction nucleotides: 19. Germline-derived CDR1 and CDR2 are SNHLY and FYNNEI. The CDR3 totals 18 residues. Authors' processing steps: CDR3 was compared across clinicopathological groups, and the resulting differences were used to build a distant-metastasis classifier for papillary thyroid cancer. TCRdb re-called the PCR reads with MiXCR. TCRdb, not the authors, supplied the V and J calls. The sample contains 25,000 to 30,000 clones, 16% of which appear only once. This receptor was taken from a male donor with papillary thyroid cancer or a benign thyroid nodule (not recorded which). Some clones in this sample may be carry-over from other donors' samples. What was sequenced was blood. V is TRBV2 and J is TRBJ2-7, with 11 bases aligning to TRBD2. The CDR3 sequence: CASSLSPALTSGRGEQYF. As DNA, the CDR3 is TGTGCCAGCAGTCTGAGCCCCGCCCTCACTAGCGGGAGAGGGGAGCAGTACTTC.